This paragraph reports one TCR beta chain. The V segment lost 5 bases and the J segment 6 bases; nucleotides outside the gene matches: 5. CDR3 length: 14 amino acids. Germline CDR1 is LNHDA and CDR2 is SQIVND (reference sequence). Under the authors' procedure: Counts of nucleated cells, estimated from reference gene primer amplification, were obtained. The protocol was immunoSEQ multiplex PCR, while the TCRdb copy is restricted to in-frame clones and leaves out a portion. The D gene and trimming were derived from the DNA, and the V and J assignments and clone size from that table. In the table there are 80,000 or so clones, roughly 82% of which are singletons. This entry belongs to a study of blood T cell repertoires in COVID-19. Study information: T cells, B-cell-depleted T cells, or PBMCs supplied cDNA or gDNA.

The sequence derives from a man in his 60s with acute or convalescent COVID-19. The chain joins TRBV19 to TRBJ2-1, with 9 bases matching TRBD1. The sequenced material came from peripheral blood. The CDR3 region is CASSLMGQGNEQFF. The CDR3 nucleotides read TGTGCCAGTAGTCTCATGGGACAGGGCAATGAGCAGTTCTTC. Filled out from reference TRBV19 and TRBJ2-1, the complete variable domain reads DGGITQSPKYLFRKEGQNVTLSCEQNLNHDAMYWYRQDPGQGLRLIYYSQIVNDFQKGDIAEGYSVSREKKESFPLTVTSAQKNPTAFYLCASSLMGQGNEQFFGPGTRLTVL.